This is a list of T cell receptor beta chains from one sample in a study of beta chain features in type 1 diabetes. Generated by immunoSEQ multiplex PCR, the TCRdb table keeps only in-frame clones and is missing some. The sample gives some 350,000 clones, approximately 12% of which show up once; nearly 0.015% is in the top ten. Sequenced material: naive CD4+ T cells from blood. The source of these receptors is a woman under 30 with type 1 diabetes. Both conserved end residues are part of each CDR3. Each record gives: J gene, V gene, D gene, clone size, CDR3 protein, CDR3 DNA. A D gene is named only where the DNA matches it firmly. Some rows have no size entry. The others give once, few or many, or a class for an expanded clone.

>TRBJ2-4|TRBV7-2|NA|NA
CASSTSRASQNIQYF
TGTGCCAGCAGCACAAGTAGGGCTAGCCAAAACATTCAGTACTTC
>TRBJ1-2|TRBV5-4|NA|few
CASSPEVVYGYTF
TGTGCCAGCAGCCCCGAGGTCGTCTATGGCTACACCTTC
>TRBJ2-3|TRBV20-1|TRBD2|NA
CSAGTSGTQYF
TGCAGTGCCGGGACTAGTGGTACGCAGTATTTT
>TRBJ1-5|TRBV5-1|TRBD1|few
CASSLAGTANQPQHF
TGCGCCAGCAGCTTGGCGGGGACAGCTAATCAGCCCCAGCATTTT
>TRBJ2-7|TRBV25-1|TRBD1|NA
CASSTGQGFAGAYEQYF
TGTGCCAGCAGTACGGGACAGGGGTTTGCGGGAGCCTACGAGCAGTACTTC
>TRBJ2-7|TRBV7-2|TRBD2|NA
CASSPSGRTHEQYF
TGTGCCAGCAGCCCTAGCGGGAGAACCCACGAGCAGTACTTC
>TRBJ2-3|TRBV19|NA|NA
CASSRAEGGTQYF
TGTGCCAGTAGTAGGGCGGAAGGGGGTACGCAGTATTTT
>TRBJ2-1|TRBV19|TRBD2|NA
CASSLGLAYNEQFF
TGTGCCAGTAGCTTAGGACTAGCGTACAATGAGCAGTTCTTC
>TRBJ2-2|TRBV18|TRBD1|few
CASSLGQPNTGELFF
TGTGCCAGCTCACTGGGACAGCCTAACACCGGGGAGCTGTTTTTT
>TRBJ1-1|TRBV5-4|TRBD1|NA
CASSSRQGLPEAFF
TGTGCCAGCAGCTCTAGACAGGGGTTGCCTGAAGCTTTCTTT
>TRBJ2-1|TRBV9|TRBD1|few
CASSVATQGAGNEQFF
TGTGCCAGCAGCGTAGCTACCCAGGGGGCAGGGAATGAGCAGTTCTTC
>TRBJ2-1|TRBV4-3|TRBD2|few
CASSQDLPASGGGNEQFF
TGCGCCAGCAGCCAAGATCTTCCTGCTAGCGGAGGCGGCAATGAGCAGTTCTTC
>TRBJ2-2|TRBV11-2|NA|NA
CASSFRRQAGELFF
TGTGCCAGCAGCTTCCGGAGACAGGCCGGGGAGCTGTTTTTT
>TRBJ2-2|TRBV5-1|TRBD2|few
CASTWVGGRFTGELFF
TGCGCCAGCACCTGGGTCGGCGGGAGATTCACCGGGGAGCTGTTTTTT
>TRBJ1-5|TRBV15|TRBD1|NA
CATSRGGQGAVWSNQPQHF
TGTGCCACCAGCAGAGGAGGACAGGGGGCTGTCTGGAGCAATCAGCCCCAGCATTTT
>TRBJ2-1|TRBV7-8|TRBD2|few
CASSLMGLAGVNEQFF
TGTGCCAGCAGCTTAATGGGACTAGCGGGAGTTAATGAGCAGTTCTTC
>TRBJ2-7|TRBV27|NA|NA
CASSLSGRGSSYEQYF
TGTGCCAGCAGTTTATCTGGCAGGGGAAGCTCCTACGAGCAGTACTTC
>TRBJ1-5|TRBV19|NA|NA
CASSPDSRGNQPQHF
TGTGCCAGTAGCCCGGACAGCCGCGGTAATCAGCCCCAGCATTTT
>TRBJ2-1|TRBV7-9|NA|NA
CASETGQEQFF
TGTGCCAGCGAGACAGGACAGGAGCAGTTCTTC
>TRBJ1-5|TRBV5-1|NA|NA
CASSPEDSLYQPQHF
TGCGCCAGCAGCCCCGAGGACAGTTTGTATCAGCCCCAGCATTTT
>TRBJ2-7|TRBV7-3|TRBD1|few
CASSSGQNEQYF
TGTGCCAGCAGCTCGGGACAGAATGAGCAGTACTTC
>TRBJ2-1|TRBV11-3|NA|NA
CASSQYRQPPSNGQFF
TGTGCCAGCAGCCAATATCGACAGCCACCGAGCAATGGGCAGTTCTTC
>TRBJ1-1|TRBV2|NA|NA
CASSQNTEAFF
TGTGCCAGCAGTCAGAACACTGAAGCTTTCTTT
>TRBJ2-3|TRBV7-3|NA|few
CASSTGTVTDTQYF
TGTGCCAGCAGCACCGGGACTGTCACAGATACGCAGTATTTT
>TRBJ2-1|TRBV29-1|NA|NA
CSLSGGSYNEQFF
TGCAGCCTCTCAGGGGGGTCCTACAATGAGCAGTTCTTC
>TRBJ1-2|TRBV19|NA|few
CASRQGLDYGYTF
TGTGCCAGTAGGCAAGGACTTGACTATGGCTACACCTTC
>TRBJ1-5|TRBV18|NA|few
CASSPPPGNSNQPQHF
TGTGCCAGCTCACCACCCCCGGGGAATAGCAATCAGCCCCAGCATTTT
>TRBJ1-1|TRBV5-1|TRBD1|NA
CASSFGTGQATEAFF
TGCGCCAGCAGCTTCGGGACAGGCCAGGCTACTGAAGCTTTCTTT
>TRBJ1-1|TRBV25-1|NA|few
CASSVPGSSTEAFF
TGTGCCAGCAGTGTCCCAGGCTCGAGTACTGAAGCTTTCTTT
>TRBJ2-7|TRBV5-1|NA|few
CASSLALLQGYEQYF
TGCGCCAGCAGCTTGGCTTTATTACAGGGCTACGAGCAGTACTTC
>TRBJ2-1|TRBV9|NA|few
CASSVGGASNHEQFF
TGTGCCAGCAGCGTGGGGGGGGCTAGCAACCATGAGCAGTTCTTC
>TRBJ2-3|TRBV18|NA|NA
CASSPRGGSTDTQYF
TGTGCCAGCTCACCACGCGGCGGTAGCACAGATACGCAGTATTTT
>TRBJ2-7|TRBV5-1|NA|few
CASSISGQHEQYF
TGCGCCAGCAGCATCTCGGGACAACACGAGCAGTACTTC
>TRBJ1-5|TRBV7-2|NA|few
CASSLSAVSNQPQHF
TGTGCCAGCAGCTTATCTGCAGTCAGCAATCAGCCCCAGCATTTT